This entry lists 15 T cell receptor beta chains sequenced from one sample in a study of T cell responses to AZD1222 COVID-19 vaccine. Libraries were prepared by immunoSEQ multiplex PCR; TCRdb keeps only in-frame clonotypes and omits some of them. The sample gives around 100,000 clones, 88% of which show up once; roughly 19% is in the top ten. The sample in question was peripheral blood, obtained on day 0 of AZD1222 vaccination. The origin of the receptors is an adult in good health.

This chain joins TRBV5-1 and TRBJ2-7, with TRBD1 matching over 7 bases. Germline CDR1 reads SGHRS; CDR2 reads YFSETQ. CDR3 length: 12 residues. The trim removed 0 bases at V and 9 bases at J, leaving 3 bases unmatched. For the CDR3, the DNA is TGCGCCAGCAGCTTGGGGGACAGCCCGCAGTACTTC. Residues: CASSLGDSPQYF.

This chain uses TRBV11-3 with TRBJ2-3, with D unclear. This CDR3 has 14 amino acids. Deletions cut 1 base from V and 2 bases from J, with 7 bases between. Germline V lookup: CDR1 SGHNT, CDR2 YENEEA. As DNA, the CDR3 is TGTGCCAGCAGCTTAGGGAGCAACACAGATACGCAGTATTTT. Amino acid sequence: CASSLGSNTDTQYF.

The rearrangement links TRBV28 to TRBJ1-2, with D possibly matching TRBD1 (5 bases). Germline assignment: CDR1 MDHEN and CDR2 SYDVKM. V gave up 1 base and J gave up 4 bases, with 10 bases separating them. The CDR3 runs 14 residues. CDR3 residues: CASSLSGEGYGYTF. Here the CDR3 DNA reads TGTGCCAGCAGTTTATCGGGGGAGGGCTATGGCTACACCTTC.

The chain carries TRBV7-9 and TRBJ2-7, with TRBD1 matching 7 bases. CDR1 is SEHNR, CDR2 FQNEAQ, per germline (reference sequence). This CDR3 is built from 13 residues. The V gene end was trimmed by 8 bases and the J gene end by 2 bases; junction bases not matched to a gene: 6. The CDR3 sequence: CASGGRGTYEQYF. For the CDR3, the DNA is TGTGCCAGCGGTGGCAGGGGGACCTACGAGCAGTACTTC.

The chain has TRBV23-1 and TRBJ2-1; TRBD2 is a possible D gene (6 bases). TRBV23-1 is noted as an ORF with a role that remains uncertain. V was trimmed by 2 bases and J by 5 bases, leaving 25 bases between them. The CDR3 runs 19 residues. CDR3: CASSQGAPFPSAVHNEQFF. The CDR3 region has the DNA TGCGCCAGCAGTCAAGGAGCCCCTTTTCCTAGCGCAGTCCACAATGAGCAGTTCTTC.

The chain has TRBV7-2 and TRBJ1-6; no definite D call. The V end was cut by 3 bases, the J end by 7 bases, with 7 bases between. Germline assignment: CDR1 SGHTA and CDR2 FQGNSA. The CDR3 spans 13 residues. CDR3 DNA sequence: TGTGCCAGCAGCTTGACGGGCAATTCACCCCTCCACTTT. It is translated as CASSLTGNSPLHF.

The chain employs TRBV6-2 or TRBV6-3 and TRBJ1-5; D may be TRBD1 (5 bases). CDR3 length equals 17 residues. The V gene lost 2 bases and the J gene lost 4 bases, with 18 bases spanning the gap. Germline values: CDR1 MNHEY, CDR2 SVGEGT. This CDR3 reads CASSYPPRDSTNQPQHF. Here the CDR3 DNA reads TGTGCCAGCAGTTACCCTCCCCGGGACTCTACTAATCAGCCCCAGCATTTT.

The chain has TRBV5-1 and TRBJ2-4, with a weak D call TRBD2 (6 bases). The germline V gene encodes CDR1 SGHRS and CDR2 YFSETQ. CDR3 length: 15 amino acids. V was cut by 2 bases and J by 7 bases, with 16 bases left in between. CDR3 sequence: CASSLGSPGVNIQYF. DNA for the CDR3: TGCGCCAGCAGCTTAGGAAGCCCGGGGGTGAACATTCAGTACTTC.

The V gene is TRBV9, the J gene TRBJ2-4; D is unresolved. Germline V lookup: CDR1 SGDLS, CDR2 YYNGEE. This CDR3 comprises 15 residues. Between the trimmed V and J ends, which lost 3 bases and 1 base, there was a span of 11 bases. In nucleotides, the CDR3 is TGTGCCAGCAGCGCCTGGTCCGGGGCCAAAAACATTCAGTACTTC. Its protein product is CASSAWSGAKNIQYF.

The genes are TRBV11-2 and TRBJ2-4; D gene uncertain. Germline CDR1 SGHAT, CDR2 FQNNGV. V dropped 1 base and J dropped 1 base, with 8 bases sitting between them. The CDR3 totals 15 residues. This CDR3 reads CASSLVGLAKNIQYF. DNA of the CDR3: TGTGCCAGCAGCTTAGTTGGGTTGGCCAAAAACATTCAGTACTTC.

V gene TRBV10-3 combines with J gene TRBJ2-1, with D perhaps matching TRBD1 or TRBD2 (5 bases each). The CDR3 runs 14 residues. V lost 7 bases, J lost 6 bases, and 16 bases lay in between. Germline V lookup: CDR1 ENHRY, CDR2 SYGVKD. The CDR3 DNA is TGTGCCATCACTAGGGACGGCCCAATCAATGAGCAGTTCTTC. It is translated as CAITRDGPINEQFF.

This rearrangement joins TRBV7-9 to TRBJ2-1; perhaps TRBD1 as D (5 bases). This CDR3 has 15 residues. V dropped 1 base and J dropped 3 bases, with 10 bases sitting between them. Looked up from germline, CDR1 is SEHNR and CDR2 is FQNEAQ (reference sequence). Written as DNA, the CDR3 is TGTGCCAGCAGCTTAGTAGGGGAAAACTACAATGAGCAGTTCTTC. Encoded protein: CASSLVGENYNEQFF.

The V and J genes are TRBV28 and TRBJ2-7, with a tentative D call TRBD2 (5 bases). The CDR3 covers 12 residues. Germline assignment: CDR1 MDHEN and CDR2 SYDVKM. Trimming stripped 6 bases from V and 6 bases from J, with 12 bases between. DNA for the CDR3: TGTGCCAGCAGCTCCTTTCTAGCCGAGCAGTACTTC. Protein sequence: CASSSFLAEQYF. Full variable domain (remainder filled in from reference TRBV28 and TRBJ2-7): DVKVTQSSRYLVKRTGEKVFLECVQDMDHENMFWYRQDPGLGLRLIYFSYDVKMKEKGDIPEGYSVSREKKERFSLILESASTNQTSMYLCASSSFLAEQYFGPGTRLTVT.

This chain connects TRBV7-9 to TRBJ1-6; D not resolved. Trimming pared 5 bases from V and 8 bases from J, leaving 4 bases between. The CDR3 sequence is 11 residues long. Germline loops: CDR1 SEHNR, CDR2 FQNEAQ (reference sequence). CDR3 amino acids: CASSRDSPLHF. The DNA for the CDR3 is TGTGCCAGCAGCCGCGATTCACCCCTCCACTTT.

The chain links TRBV19 to TRBJ2-1; D is unresolved. The CDR3 is 15 amino acids. Germline CDR1 LNHDA, CDR2 SQIVND (reference sequence). V was shortened by 6 bases and J by 0 bases, with 12 bases between the two germline ends. The CDR3 protein is CASSFSWGSYNEQFF. Written as DNA, the CDR3 is TGTGCCAGTAGCTTCAGCTGGGGCTCCTACAATGAGCAGTTCTTC. The full variable domain, its missing parts supplied by reference TRBV19 and TRBJ2-1, is DGGITQSPKYLFRKEGQNVTLSCEQNLNHDAMYWYRQDPGQGLRLIYYSQIVNDFQKGDIAEGYSVSREKKESFPLTVTSAQKNPTAFYLCASSFSWGSYNEQFFGPGTRLTVL.